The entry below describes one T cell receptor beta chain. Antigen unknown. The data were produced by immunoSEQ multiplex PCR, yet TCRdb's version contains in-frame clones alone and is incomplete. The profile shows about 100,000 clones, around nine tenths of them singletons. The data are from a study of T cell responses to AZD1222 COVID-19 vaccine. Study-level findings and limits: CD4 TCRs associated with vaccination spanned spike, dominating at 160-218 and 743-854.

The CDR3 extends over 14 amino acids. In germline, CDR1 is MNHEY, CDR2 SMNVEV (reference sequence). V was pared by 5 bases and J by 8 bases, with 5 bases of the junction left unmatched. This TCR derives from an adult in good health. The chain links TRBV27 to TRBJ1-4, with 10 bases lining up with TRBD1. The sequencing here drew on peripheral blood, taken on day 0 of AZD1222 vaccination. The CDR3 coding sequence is TGTGCCAGCAGTCAGGGACAGGGGTGGGAAAAACTGTTTTTT. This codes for CASSQGQGWEKLFF.